Shown below are 5 T cell receptor beta chains from a single sample sequenced in a study of cytotoxic CD8 clonotypes in ibrutinib-treated CLL. Generated by immunoSEQ multiplex PCR, the TCRdb table keeps only in-frame clones and is missing some. In the table there are some 85,000 clones, around 77% of which are singletons. The sequences come from PBMCs, collected after 24 months of ibrutinib treatment. Receptor source: a human donor with chronic lymphocytic leukemia.

This clone has only one observation. The V gene is TRBV27, the J gene TRBJ1-3, with a weak D call TRBD1 (5 bases). V was shortened by 7 bases and J by 2 bases, with 12 bases between the two germline ends. CDR1 MNHEY and CDR2 SMNVEV come from the germline V gene (reference sequence). This CDR3 region has 14 residues. CDR3 bases: TGTGCCAGCAAGCGGGGGGTGGCTGGAAACACCATATATTTT. As protein: CASKRGVAGNTIYF.

The genes are TRBV2 and TRBJ2-6; TRBD1 or TRBD2 may be the D gene (5 bases each). The germline gives CDR1 SNHLY, CDR2 FYNNEI. This CDR3 has 16 residues. The ends were cut back, 4 bases at V and 0 bases at J, with 10 bases in the middle. For the CDR3, the DNA is TGTGCCAGCAGTGGGGGACCCATCTCTGGGGCCAACGTCCTGACTTTC. This codes for CASSGGPISGANVLTF.

This clone was detected only once. The rearrangement links TRBV7-9 to TRBJ2-5, with D perhaps matching TRBD2 (6 bases). CDR1 SEHNR and CDR2 FQNEAQ come from the germline V gene (reference sequence). The CDR3 runs to 14 residues. Trimming left V 1 base short and J 3 bases short, with 9 bases between. The CDR3 reads CASSLGTSKETQYF. The CDR3, as DNA: TGTGCCAGCAGCTTAGGTACTAGCAAAGAGACCCAGTACTTC.

J is TRBJ1-5 and V is TRBV28; D unclear. The V gene lost 6 bases and the J gene lost 0 bases, with 12 bases spanning the gap. Germline V gene sequence: CDR1 MDHEN, CDR2 SYDVKM. The CDR3 runs 15 residues. CDR3 protein: CASRMWSGSNQPQHF. The CDR3 DNA sequence: TGTGCCAGCAGAATGTGGAGCGGTAGCAATCAGCCCCAGCATTTT. Supplemented by reference TRBV28 and TRBJ1-5, the full variable domain reads DVKVTQSSRYLVKRTGEKVFLECVQDMDHENMFWYRQDPGLGLRLIYFSYDVKMKEKGDIPEGYSVSREKKERFSLILESASTNQTSMYLCASRMWSGSNQPQHFGDGTRLSIL.

The rearrangement joins TRBV13 to TRBJ2-5; 14 nucleotides align to TRBD2. Per germline, CDR1 PRHDT and CDR2 FYEKMQ (reference sequence). V shed 4 bases and J 4 bases; nucleotides not matched to a gene: 14. This CDR3 has 19 amino acids. CDR3 in DNA: TGTGCCAGCAGCTCCCGGGGGGCGGCAGGGACTAGCGGGAGAGAGACCCAGTACTTC. Its protein is CASSSRGAAGTSGRETQYF. The full variable domain, rest sourced from reference TRBV13 and TRBJ2-5, is AAGVIQSPRHLIKEKRETATLKCYPIPRHDTVYWYQQGPGQDPQFLISFYEKMQSDKGSIPDRFSAQQFSDYHSELNMSSLELGDSALYFCASSSRGAAGTSGRETQYFGPGTRLLVL.